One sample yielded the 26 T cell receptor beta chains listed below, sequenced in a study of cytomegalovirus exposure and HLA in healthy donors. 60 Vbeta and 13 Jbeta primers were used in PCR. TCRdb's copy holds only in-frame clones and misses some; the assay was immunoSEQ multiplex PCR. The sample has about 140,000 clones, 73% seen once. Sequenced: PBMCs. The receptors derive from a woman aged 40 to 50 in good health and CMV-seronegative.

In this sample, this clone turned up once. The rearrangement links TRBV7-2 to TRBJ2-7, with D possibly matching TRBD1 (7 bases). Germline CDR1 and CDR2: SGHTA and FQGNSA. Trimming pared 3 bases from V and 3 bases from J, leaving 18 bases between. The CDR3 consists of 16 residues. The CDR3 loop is CASSFQGGPGHYEQYV. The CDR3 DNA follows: TGTGCCAGCAGCTTCCAGGGGGGTCCAGGGCACTACGAGCAGTACGTC.

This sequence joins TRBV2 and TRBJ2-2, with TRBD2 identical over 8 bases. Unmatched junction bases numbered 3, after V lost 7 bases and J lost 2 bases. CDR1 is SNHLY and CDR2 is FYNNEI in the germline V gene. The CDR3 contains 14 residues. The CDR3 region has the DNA TGTGCCAGCAAAGGACTAGCTAACACCGGGGAGCTGTTTTTT. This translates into CASKGLANTGELFF. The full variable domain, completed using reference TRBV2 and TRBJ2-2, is EPEVTQTPSHQVTQMGQEVILRCVPISNHLYFYWYRQILGQKVEFLVSFYNNEISEKSEIFDDQFSVERPDGSNFTLKIRSTKLEDSAMYFCASKGLANTGELFFGEGSRLTVL.

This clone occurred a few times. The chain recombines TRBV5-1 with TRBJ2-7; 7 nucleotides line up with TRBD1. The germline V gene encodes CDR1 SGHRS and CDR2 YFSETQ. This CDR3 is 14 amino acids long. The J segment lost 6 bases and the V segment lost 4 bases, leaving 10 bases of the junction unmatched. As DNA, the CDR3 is TGCGCCAGCAGCCTGACAGGGTTGCAAGCCGAGCAGTACTTC. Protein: CASSLTGLQAEQYF.

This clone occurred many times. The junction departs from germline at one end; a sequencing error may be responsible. In DNA, the CDR3 is TGCGCCAGCGGCTTACATGGAGGTAATGAAAAACTGTTTTTT. It yields the protein CASGLHGGNEKLFF. V gene TRBV5-1 combines with J gene TRBJ1-4; D call uncertain. This CDR3 has 14 residues. Germline CDR1 and CDR2: SGHRS and YFSETQ.

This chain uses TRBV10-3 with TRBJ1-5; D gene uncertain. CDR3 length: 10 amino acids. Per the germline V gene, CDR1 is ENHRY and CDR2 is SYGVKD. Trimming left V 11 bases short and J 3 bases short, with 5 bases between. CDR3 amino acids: CAFHNQPQHF. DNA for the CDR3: TGTGCCTTCCACAATCAGCCCCAGCATTTT.

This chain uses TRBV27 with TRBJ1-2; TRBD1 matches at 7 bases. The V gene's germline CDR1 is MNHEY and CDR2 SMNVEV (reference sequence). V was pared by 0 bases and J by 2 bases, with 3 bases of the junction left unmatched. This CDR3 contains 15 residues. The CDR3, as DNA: TGTGCCAGCAGTTTATCCGCAGGGGGGAACTATGGCTACACCTTC. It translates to CASSLSAGGNYGYTF.

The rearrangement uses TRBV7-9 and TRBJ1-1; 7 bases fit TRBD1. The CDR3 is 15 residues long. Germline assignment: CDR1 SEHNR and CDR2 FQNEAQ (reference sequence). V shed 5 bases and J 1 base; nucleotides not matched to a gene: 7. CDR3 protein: CASSLTGTANTEAFF. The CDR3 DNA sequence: TGTGCCAGCAGCCTCACCGGGACAGCGAACACTGAAGCTTTCTTT. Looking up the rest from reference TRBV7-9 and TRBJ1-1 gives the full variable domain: DTGVSQNPRHKITKRGQNVTFRCDPISEHNRLYWYRQTLGQGPEFLTYFQNEAQLEKSRLLSDRFSAERPKGSFSTLEIQRTEQGDSAMYLCASSLTGTANTEAFFGQGTRLTVV.

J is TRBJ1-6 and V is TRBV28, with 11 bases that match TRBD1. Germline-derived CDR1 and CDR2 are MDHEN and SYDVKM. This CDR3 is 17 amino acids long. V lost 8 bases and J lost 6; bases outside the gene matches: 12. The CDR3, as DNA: TGTGCCAGCGGACCCCTAACCGGGACAGGGGGTAATTCACCCCTCCACTTT. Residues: CASGPLTGTGGNSPLHF.

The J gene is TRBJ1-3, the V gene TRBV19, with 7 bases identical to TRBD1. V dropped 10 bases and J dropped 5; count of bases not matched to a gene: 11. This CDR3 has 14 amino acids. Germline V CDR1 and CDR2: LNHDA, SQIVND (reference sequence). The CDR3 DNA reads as TGTGCCACCGAAGACAGGGCCCGACGAAACACCATATATTTT. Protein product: CATEDRARRNTIYF.

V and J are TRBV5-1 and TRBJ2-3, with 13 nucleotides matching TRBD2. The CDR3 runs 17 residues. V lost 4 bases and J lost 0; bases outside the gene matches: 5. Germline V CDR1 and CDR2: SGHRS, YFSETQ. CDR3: CASSEGTSGASTDTQYF. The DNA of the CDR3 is TGCGCCAGCAGCGAGGGGACTAGCGGGGCTAGCACAGATACGCAGTATTTT.

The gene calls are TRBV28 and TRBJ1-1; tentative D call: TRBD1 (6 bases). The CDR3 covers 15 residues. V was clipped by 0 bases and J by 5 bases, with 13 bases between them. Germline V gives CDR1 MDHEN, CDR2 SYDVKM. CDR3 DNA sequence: TGTGCCAGCAGTTTATGGAGGGGGGGAGAGACTGAAGCTTTCTTT. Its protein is CASSLWRGGETEAFF.

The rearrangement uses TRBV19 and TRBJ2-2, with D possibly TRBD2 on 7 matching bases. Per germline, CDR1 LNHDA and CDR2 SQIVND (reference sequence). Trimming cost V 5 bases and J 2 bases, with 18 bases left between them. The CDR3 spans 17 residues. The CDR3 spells CASSPFGGGSNTGELFF. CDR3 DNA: TGTGCCAGTAGTCCCTTTGGCGGGGGCAGTAACACCGGGGAGCTGTTTTTT.

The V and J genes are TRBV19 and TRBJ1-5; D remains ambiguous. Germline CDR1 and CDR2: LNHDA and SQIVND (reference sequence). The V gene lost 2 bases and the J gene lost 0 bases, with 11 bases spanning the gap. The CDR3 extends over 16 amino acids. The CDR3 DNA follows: TGTGCCAGTAGTATAAGTAGAAGATTTAGCAATCAGCCCCAGCATTTT. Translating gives CASSISRRFSNQPQHF. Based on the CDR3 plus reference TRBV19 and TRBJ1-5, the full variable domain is DGGITQSPKYLFRKEGQNVTLSCEQNLNHDAMYWYRQDPGQGLRLIYYSQIVNDFQKGDIAEGYSVSREKKESFPLTVTSAQKNPTAFYLCASSISRRFSNQPQHFGDGTRLSIL.

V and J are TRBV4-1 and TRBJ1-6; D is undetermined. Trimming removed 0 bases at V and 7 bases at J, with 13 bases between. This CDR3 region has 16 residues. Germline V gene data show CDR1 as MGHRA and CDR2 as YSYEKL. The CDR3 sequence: CASSQELGGGNSPLHF. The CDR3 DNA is TGCGCCAGCAGCCAAGAACTAGGTGGCGGAAATTCACCCCTCCACTTT.

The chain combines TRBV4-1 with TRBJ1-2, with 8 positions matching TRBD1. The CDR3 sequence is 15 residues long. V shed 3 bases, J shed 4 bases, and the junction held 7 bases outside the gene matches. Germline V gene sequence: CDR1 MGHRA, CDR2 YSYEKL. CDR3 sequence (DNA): TGCGCCAGCAGCCAGGCCCCAGGGGGCAGCTATGGCTACACCTTC. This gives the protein CASSQAPGGSYGYTF.

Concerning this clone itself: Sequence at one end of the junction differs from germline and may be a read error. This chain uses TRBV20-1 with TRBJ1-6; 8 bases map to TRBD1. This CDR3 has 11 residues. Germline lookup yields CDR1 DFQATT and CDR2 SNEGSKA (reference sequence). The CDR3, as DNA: TGCAGTGCTGGGACAGGCGAAATGAACCCTTTT. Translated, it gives CSAGTGEMNPF.

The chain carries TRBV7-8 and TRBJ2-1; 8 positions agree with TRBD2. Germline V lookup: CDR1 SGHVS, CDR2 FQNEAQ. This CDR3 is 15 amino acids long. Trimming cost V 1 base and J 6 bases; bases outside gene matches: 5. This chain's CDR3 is CASSLVGGAGNEQFF. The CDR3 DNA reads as TGTGCCAGCAGCTTAGTCGGGGGGGCGGGCAATGAGCAGTTCTTC.

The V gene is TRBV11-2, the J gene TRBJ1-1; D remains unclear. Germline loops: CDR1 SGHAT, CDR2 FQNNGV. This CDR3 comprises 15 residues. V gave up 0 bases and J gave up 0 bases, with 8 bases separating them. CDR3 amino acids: CASSLDPGVNTEAFF. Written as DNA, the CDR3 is TGTGCCAGCAGCTTAGACCCGGGTGTGAACACTGAAGCTTTCTTT.

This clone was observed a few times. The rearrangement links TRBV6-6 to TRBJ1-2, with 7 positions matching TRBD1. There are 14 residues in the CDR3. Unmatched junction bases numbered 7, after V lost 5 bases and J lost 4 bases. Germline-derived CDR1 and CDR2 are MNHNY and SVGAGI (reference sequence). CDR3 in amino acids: CASSPPGDSYGYTF. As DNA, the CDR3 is TGTGCCAGCAGTCCCCCAGGGGACAGCTATGGCTACACCTTC.

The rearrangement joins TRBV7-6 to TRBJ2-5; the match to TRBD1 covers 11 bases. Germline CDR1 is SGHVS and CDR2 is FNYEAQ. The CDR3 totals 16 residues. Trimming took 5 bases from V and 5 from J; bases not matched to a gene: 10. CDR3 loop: CASSVNRDRGGETQYF. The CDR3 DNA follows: TGTGCCAGCAGCGTCAACCGGGACAGGGGGGGGGAGACCCAGTACTTC.

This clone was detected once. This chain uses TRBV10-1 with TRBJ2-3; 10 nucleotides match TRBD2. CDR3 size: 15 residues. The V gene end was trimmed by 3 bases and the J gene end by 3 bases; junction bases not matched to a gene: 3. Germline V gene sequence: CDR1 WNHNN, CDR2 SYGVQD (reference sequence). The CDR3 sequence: CASSDSGGATDTQYF. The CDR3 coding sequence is TGCGCCAGCAGTGACAGCGGGGGGGCAACAGATACGCAGTATTTT.

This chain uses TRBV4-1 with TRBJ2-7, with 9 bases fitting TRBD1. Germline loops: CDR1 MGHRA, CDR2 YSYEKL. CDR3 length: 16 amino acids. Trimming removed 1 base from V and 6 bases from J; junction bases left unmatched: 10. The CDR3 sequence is CASSQAGTGNPGEQYV. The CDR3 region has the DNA TGCGCCAGCAGCCAAGCCGGGACAGGGAACCCGGGCGAGCAGTACGTC.

The CDR3 nucleotides read TGTGCAAGTCGCGTTAGGAGGAGGGCTGGCAAAGATACGCAGTATTTT. Its translation is CASRVRRRAGKDTQYF. The rearrangement joins TRBV12-2 to TRBJ2-3; the table's TRBD2 call for D was not verified on the DNA. TRBV12-2 is given as a pseudogene. This CDR3 has 16 residues.

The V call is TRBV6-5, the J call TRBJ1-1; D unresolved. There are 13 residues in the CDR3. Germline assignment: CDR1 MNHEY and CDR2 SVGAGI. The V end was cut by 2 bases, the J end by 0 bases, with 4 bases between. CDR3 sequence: CASSYEVNTEAFF. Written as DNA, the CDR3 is TGTGCCAGCAGTTACGAGGTGAACACTGAAGCTTTCTTT.

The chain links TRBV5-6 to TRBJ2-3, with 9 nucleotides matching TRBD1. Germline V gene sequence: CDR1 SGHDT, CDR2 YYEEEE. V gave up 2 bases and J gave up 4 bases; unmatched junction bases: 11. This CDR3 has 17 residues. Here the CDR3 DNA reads TGTGCCAGCAGCTTTACTGCCGGGACAGGGAGGCCAGATACGCAGTATTTT. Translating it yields CASSFTAGTGRPDTQYF.

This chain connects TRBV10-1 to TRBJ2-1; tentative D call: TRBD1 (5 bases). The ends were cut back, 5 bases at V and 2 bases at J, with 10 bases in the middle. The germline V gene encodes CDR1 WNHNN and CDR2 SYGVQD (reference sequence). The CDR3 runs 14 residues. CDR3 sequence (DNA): TGCGCCAGCAGTAAAGGGGCTACCTACAATGAGCAGTTCTTC. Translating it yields CASSKGATYNEQFF.